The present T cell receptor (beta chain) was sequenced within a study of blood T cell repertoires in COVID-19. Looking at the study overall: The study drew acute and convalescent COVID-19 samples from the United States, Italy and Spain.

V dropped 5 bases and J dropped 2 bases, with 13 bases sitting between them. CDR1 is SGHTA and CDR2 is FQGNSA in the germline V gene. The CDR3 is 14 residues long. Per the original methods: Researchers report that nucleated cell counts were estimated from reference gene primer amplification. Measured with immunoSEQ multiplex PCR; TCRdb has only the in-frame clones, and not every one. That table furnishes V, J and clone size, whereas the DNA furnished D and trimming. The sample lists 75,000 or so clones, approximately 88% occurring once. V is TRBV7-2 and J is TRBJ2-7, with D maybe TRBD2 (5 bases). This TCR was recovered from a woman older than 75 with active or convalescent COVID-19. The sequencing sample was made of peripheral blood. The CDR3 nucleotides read TGTGCCAGCAGCCTTAGGCGGGTACCCTACGAGCAGTACTTC. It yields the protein CASSLRRVPYEQYF.